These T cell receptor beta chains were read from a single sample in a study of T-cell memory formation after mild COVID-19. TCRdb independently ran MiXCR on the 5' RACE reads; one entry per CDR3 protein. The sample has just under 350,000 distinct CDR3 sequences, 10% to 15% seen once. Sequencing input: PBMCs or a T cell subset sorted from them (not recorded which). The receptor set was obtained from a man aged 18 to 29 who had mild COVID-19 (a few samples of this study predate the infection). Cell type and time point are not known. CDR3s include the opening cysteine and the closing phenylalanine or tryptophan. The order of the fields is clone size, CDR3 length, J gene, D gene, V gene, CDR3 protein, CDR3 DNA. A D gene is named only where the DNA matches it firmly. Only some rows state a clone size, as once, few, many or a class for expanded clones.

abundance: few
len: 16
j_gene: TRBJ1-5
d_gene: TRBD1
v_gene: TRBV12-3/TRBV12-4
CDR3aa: CASSLGGTGGNQPQHF
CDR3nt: TGTGCCAGCAGTTTGGGTGGGACAGGGGGCAATCAGCCCCAGCATTTT

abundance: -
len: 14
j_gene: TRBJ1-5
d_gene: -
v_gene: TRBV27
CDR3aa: CASSLSGIYQPQHF
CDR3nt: TGTGCCAGCAGTTTATCGGGGATTTATCAGCCCCAGCATTTT

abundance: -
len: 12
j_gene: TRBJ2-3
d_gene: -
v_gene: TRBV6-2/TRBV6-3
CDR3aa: CASSYHRNTQYF
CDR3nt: TGTGCCAGCAGTTATCACCGGAATACGCAGTATTTT

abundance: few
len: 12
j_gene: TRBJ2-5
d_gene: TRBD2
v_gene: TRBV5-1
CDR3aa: CASSLGVSGGPF
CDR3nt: TGCGCCAGCAGCTTGGGTGTTAGCGGGGGCCCATTC

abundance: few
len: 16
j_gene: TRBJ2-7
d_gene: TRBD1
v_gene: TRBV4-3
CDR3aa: CASSQEPTGTVYEQYF
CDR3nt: TGCGCCAGCAGCCAGGAACCGACCGGGACAGTATACGAGCAGTACTTC

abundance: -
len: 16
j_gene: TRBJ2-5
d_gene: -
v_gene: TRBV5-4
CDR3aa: CASSPARRGPQETQYF
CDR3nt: TGTGCCAGCAGCCCCGCCCGGAGGGGGCCCCAAGAGACCCAGTACTTC

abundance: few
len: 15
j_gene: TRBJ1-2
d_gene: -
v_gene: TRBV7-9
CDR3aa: CASSLGHSFNYGYTF
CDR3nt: TGTGCCAGCAGCTTAGGCCACAGTTTTAACTATGGCTACACCTTC

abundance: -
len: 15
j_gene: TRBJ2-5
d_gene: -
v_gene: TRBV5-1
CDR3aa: CASSFARAVQETQYF
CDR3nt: TGCGCCAGCAGCTTCGCCCGGGCGGTCCAAGAGACCCAGTACTTC

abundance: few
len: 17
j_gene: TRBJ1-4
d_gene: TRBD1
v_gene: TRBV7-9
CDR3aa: CASSYTLQGATNEKLFF
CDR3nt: TGTGCCAGCAGCTACACCCTACAGGGGGCAACTAATGAAAAACTGTTTTTT

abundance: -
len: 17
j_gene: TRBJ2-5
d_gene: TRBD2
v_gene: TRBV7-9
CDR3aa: CASSRGTSGGSQETQYF
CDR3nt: TGTGCCAGCAGCCGAGGGACTAGCGGGGGGTCCCAAGAGACCCAGTACTTC

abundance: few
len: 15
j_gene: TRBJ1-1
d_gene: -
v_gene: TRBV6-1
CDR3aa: CASSLSTGGATEAFF
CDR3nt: TGTGCCAGCAGTCTATCGACAGGAGGGGCGACTGAAGCTTTCTTT

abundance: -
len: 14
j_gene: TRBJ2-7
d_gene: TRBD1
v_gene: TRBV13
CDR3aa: CASSFPDRDYEQYF
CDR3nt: TGTGCCAGCAGCTTCCCTGACAGGGATTACGAGCAGTACTTC

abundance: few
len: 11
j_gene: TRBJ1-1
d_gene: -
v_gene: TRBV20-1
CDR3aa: CSARDGREAFF
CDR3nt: TGCAGTGCCAGGGACGGACGGGAAGCTTTCTTT

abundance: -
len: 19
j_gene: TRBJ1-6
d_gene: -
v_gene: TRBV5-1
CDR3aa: CASSSDYGFGGGKYSPLHF
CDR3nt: TGCGCCAGCAGCTCCGATTATGGCTTCGGCGGGGGGAAGTATTCACCCCTCCACTTT

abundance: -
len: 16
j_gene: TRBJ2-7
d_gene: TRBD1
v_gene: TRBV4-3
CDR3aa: CASSPGTGFGSREQYF
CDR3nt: TGCGCCAGCAGCCCAGGGACAGGGTTTGGATCACGGGAGCAGTACTTC

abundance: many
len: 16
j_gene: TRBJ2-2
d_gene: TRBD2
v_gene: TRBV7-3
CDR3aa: CASSPRLAGDTGELFF
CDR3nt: TGTGCCAGCAGCCCCCGACTAGCGGGGGACACCGGGGAGCTGTTTTTT

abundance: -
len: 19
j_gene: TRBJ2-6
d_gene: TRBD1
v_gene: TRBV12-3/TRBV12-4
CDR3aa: CASSYLGQGAEDGANVLTF
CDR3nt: TGTGCCAGCAGCTACCTTGGACAGGGGGCAGAGGATGGGGCCAACGTCCTGACTTTC

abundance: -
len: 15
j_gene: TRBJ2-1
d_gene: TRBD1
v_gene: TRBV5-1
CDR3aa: CASSSGTGPLNEQFF
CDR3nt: TGCGCCAGCAGTTCCGGGACAGGGCCCCTCAATGAGCAGTTCTTC

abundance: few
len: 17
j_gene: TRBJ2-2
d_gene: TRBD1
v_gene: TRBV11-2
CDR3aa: CASSASRTGVNTGELFF
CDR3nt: TGTGCCAGCAGCGCAAGCCGGACAGGGGTAAACACCGGGGAGCTGTTTTTT

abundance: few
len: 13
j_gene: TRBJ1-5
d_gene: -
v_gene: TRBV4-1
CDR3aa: CASSRILLGPEHF
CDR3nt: TGCGCCAGCAGCCGAATCCTCCTAGGGCCAGAGCATTTT

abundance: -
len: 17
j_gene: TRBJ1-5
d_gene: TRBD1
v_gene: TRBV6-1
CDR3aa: CASSEVGQGGSNQPQHF
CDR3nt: TGTGCCAGCAGTGAAGTAGGACAGGGCGGCAGCAATCAGCCCCAGCATTTT

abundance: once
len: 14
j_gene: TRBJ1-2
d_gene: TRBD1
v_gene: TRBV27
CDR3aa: CASSLLGGWGGYTF
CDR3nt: TGTGCCAGCAGTTTACTAGGGGGCTGGGGTGGCTACACCTTC

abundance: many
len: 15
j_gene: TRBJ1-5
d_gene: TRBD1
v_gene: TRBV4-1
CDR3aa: CASSPTGRGTQPQHF
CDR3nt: TGCGCCAGCAGCCCGACAGGGAGGGGAACTCAGCCCCAGCATTTT

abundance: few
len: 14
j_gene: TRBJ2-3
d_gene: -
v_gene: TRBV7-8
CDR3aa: CASSLGGASNTQYF
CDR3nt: TGTGCCAGCAGCTTAGGGGGGGCCTCGAATACGCAGTATTTT

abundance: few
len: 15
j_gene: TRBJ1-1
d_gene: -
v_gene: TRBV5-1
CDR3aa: CASSWWTGLNTEAFF
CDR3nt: TGCGCCAGCAGCTGGTGGACCGGCTTGAACACTGAAGCTTTCTTT

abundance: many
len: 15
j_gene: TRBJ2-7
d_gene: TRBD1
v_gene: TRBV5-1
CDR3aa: CASSLEGQGADEQYF
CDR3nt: TGCGCCAGCAGCTTGGAGGGACAGGGGGCTGATGAGCAGTACTTC

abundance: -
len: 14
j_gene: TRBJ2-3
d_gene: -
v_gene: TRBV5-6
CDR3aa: CASSLAGSADTQYF
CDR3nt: TGTGCCAGCAGCTTGGCGGGGTCGGCAGATACGCAGTATTTT

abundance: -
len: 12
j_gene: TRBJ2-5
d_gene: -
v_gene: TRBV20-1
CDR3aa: CSATPNRETQYF
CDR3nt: TGCAGTGCTACCCCTAACAGGGAGACCCAGTACTTC

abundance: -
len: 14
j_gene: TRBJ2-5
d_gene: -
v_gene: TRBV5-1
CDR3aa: CASSFPGEEGTQYF
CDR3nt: TGCGCCAGCAGCTTTCCAGGGGAGGAAGGGACCCAGTACTTC

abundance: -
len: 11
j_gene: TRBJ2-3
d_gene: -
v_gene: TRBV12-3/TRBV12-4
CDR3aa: CASSLGVAQYF
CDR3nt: TGTGCCAGCAGTTTAGGCGTGGCGCAGTATTTT

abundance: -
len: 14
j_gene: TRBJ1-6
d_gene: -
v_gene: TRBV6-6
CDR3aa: CASSRIVENSPLHF
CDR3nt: TGTGCCAGCAGCCGGATAGTGGAGAATTCACCCCTCCACTTT

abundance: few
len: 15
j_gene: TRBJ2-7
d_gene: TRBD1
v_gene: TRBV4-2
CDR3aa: CASSQAGQGVTEQYF
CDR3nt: TGTGCCAGCAGCCAAGCCGGACAGGGGGTAACCGAGCAGTACTTC

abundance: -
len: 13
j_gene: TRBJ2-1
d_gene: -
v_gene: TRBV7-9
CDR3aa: CASSLLPNNEQFF
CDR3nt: TGTGCCAGCAGCTTACTTCCCAACAATGAGCAGTTCTTC

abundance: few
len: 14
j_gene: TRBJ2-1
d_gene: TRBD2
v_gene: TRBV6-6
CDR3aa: CASTRLAGDNEQFF
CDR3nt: TGTGCCAGCACCCGACTAGCGGGGGACAATGAGCAGTTCTTC

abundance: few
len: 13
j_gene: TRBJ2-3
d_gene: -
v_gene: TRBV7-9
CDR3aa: CASSFASADTQYF
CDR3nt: TGTGCCAGCAGCTTTGCCAGTGCAGATACGCAGTATTTT

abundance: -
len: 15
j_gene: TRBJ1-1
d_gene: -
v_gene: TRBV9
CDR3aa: CASSALGHTNTEAFF
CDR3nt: TGTGCCAGCAGCGCACTCGGGCACACTAACACTGAAGCTTTCTTT

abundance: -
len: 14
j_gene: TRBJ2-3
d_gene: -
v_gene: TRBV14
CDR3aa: CASSHRPSTDTQYF
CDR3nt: TGTGCCAGCAGCCACAGACCCAGCACAGATACGCAGTATTTT

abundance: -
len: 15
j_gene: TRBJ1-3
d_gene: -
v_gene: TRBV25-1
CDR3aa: CASSEWRSSRNTIYF
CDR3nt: TGTGCCAGCAGTGAATGGCGAAGTTCGAGGAACACCATATATTTT

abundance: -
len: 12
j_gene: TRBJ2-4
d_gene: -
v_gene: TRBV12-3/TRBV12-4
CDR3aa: CASSSHRDVQYF
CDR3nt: TGTGCCAGCAGTTCCCACAGGGATGTTCAGTACTTC

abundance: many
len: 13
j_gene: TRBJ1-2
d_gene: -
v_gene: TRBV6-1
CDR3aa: CASSRTGVYGYTF
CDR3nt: TGTGCCAGCAGCCGTACAGGCGTCTATGGCTACACCTTC